This T cell receptor (beta chain) was found in a study of CD4 T cells in relation to SARS-CoV-2 and coronaviruses (dated by TCRdb to the early 2020s). A note on the overall study: The ViraFEST assay cultured PBMCs with antigen for nine to ten days, then sequenced TCR beta CDR3s to find antigen-specific clonal expansions. The negative reference condition was either a culture with an HIV-1 Nef peptide pool or a culture with no peptide. HLA restriction was mapped for shared crossreactive spike epitopes using patient-derived lymphoblastoid cell lines. At the level of individual TCR clonotypes, the study evaluated whether memory CD4+ T cells crossreact between the spike proteins of SARS-CoV-2 and those of common cold coronaviruses. The Adaptive Biotechnologies TCR-sequencing kit was used for samples from a few pre-COVID donors and for the naive versus memory experiments, whereas the other data were Illumina-based. Expansion assays from other donors in the study were sequenced with a different, Illumina-based TCR-beta assay.

Study-wide conclusions, independent of this receptor: Compared with monoreactive clones, crossreactive clones had significantly weaker SARS-CoV-2-driven expansion, a result consistent with antigenic imprinting. Because no donor provided both pre-pandemic and post-infection samples, tracing the source of pre-existing responses was limited. The study was constrained by small numbers of patients and of tested TCRs. Crossreactivity analysis centred on spike protein, so crossreactivity against other viral proteins was not assessed. In roughly 60% of donors, memory CD4+ clonotypes turned up that crossrecognized SARS-CoV-2 and at least one common cold coronavirus spike.

A note on this clone: Its recognized antigen is unknown. Base-call qualities are not available, and no considerably larger clone is one nucleotide away.

CD4+ T cells from unexposed donors were collected before the COVID-19 pandemic (2011-2018). After roughly 11 days of culture, CD4+ T cells were isolated with the EasySep CD4+ T cell isolation kit. As cell number allowed, CD4+ T cells from unexposed donors were tested for reactivity to SARS-CoV-2 S and N and to four common cold coronavirus spike pools. Each well received approximately 2.2 million PBMCs, cultured in IMDM supplemented with approximately 5.3% human AB serum and roughly 10 IU/ml IL-2. Half of the culture medium was replaced with fresh IL-2-containing medium on days 3 and 7. Each peptide culture condition was generally run in triplicate replicate wells. Leukapheresis product for the unexposed donors was bought commercially. Ficoll-Paque PLUS gradient centrifugation was used to isolate PBMCs from either whole blood or leukapheresis product. PBMCs were either cryopreserved at -140°C or used fresh in the expansion assay. The QIAamp Micro DNA Kit was used to extract genomic DNA from the CD4+ T cells.

V and J are truncated by 2 bases and 7 bases respectively, leaving an intervening sequence of 8 bases. CDR1 and CDR2 were assigned from the germline V gene (reference sequence) as SEHNR and FQNEAQ. Including cysteine and phenylalanine, the CDR3 has 12 amino acids. The retained sequence is limited to the CDR3, 36 bases, with the frame set at the first base. The library was obtained by the immunoSEQ multiplex PCR assay. Processing in the source paper ran as follows. Preprocessing removed nonproductive sequences and CDR3s not starting with C, not ending with F or W, or shorter than 7 amino acids. Antigen-specific clonotypes were called with the MANAFEST web app, based on expansion relative to reference and other culture wells. To be counted as positive, a clone had to show significant expansion compared with the reference culture, at an FDR below 0.05, in 2 of 3 replicate wells. A further requirement for positive clones was significant expansion compared with all other tandem wells, along with an odds ratio above 5. After three terminal residues were trimmed from each end, CDR3 homology was quantified as pairwise Levenshtein distance using the stringdist R package. Drawn from immuneACCESS, this table holds only the in-frame rearrangements with V and J called that TCRdb kept. Clones are partly lost; checked studies trace under half to an unresolved V gene and leave the rest unexplained. The DNA was the basis for D and trimming; V, J and clone size are from that table. In this sample the table shows 20,000 to 25,000 clones, approximately 68% of which occur a single time. Approximately 9.9% of the sample belongs to the ten largest clones.

The source is a human donor in good health. The source material was CD4+ T cells from PBMCs, cultured in vitro. The sequence is built from TRBV7-9 and TRBJ1-2, with the D gene uncertain. The DNA sequence is given as TGTGCCAGCAGCTTACGGGGAGGTGGCTACACCTTC. Its protein reads: CASSLRGGGYTF.